This TCR beta chain was identified in a study of blood T cell repertoires in COVID-19. Across the study: Samples representing acute and convalescent COVID-19 were sourced from the United States, Italy and Spain. T cells, B-cell-depleted T cells, or PBMCs provided the cDNA or gDNA that served as material.

Germline CDR1 and CDR2: MDHEN and SYDVKM. V was pared by 8 bases and J by 7 bases, with 10 bases of the junction left unmatched. This CDR3 is 14 amino acids long. How the authors handled the data: Scientists estimated how many nucleated cells there were by amplifying reference gene primers. Sequenced by immunoSEQ multiplex PCR; TCRdb stores in-frame clones only, minus some. V and J calls and clone size follow that table, whereas D and trimming were derived from the DNA. The sample lists 180,000 or so clones, approximately 85% occurring once. The sequenced sample consisted of peripheral blood. The clonotype comes from a man between 60 and 75 years old with acute or convalescent COVID-19. The chain couples TRBV28 to TRBJ1-4; the match to TRBD1 covers 7 bases. For the CDR3, the DNA is TGTGCCAGCGAGGAGGGGGCGCTAGGTGAAAAACTGTTTTTT. It translates to CASEEGALGEKLFF.